The TCR beta chain described here comes from a study of CD8 T cells in ankylosing spondylitis (dated by TCRdb to 2015 to 2018). With respect to the entire study: The study profiled T cell receptor beta repertoires in healthy donors and ankylosing spondylitis patients to find disease-linked TCR variants. The full study cohort was made up of about 24 ankylosing spondylitis patients and approximately 100 healthy donors. Peripheral blood was sampled, and synovial fluid was additionally collected from ankylosing spondylitis patients.

In its sample, this clonotype was seen a few times. Its antigen has not been determined. Base qualities were left out, and no much larger clone turns up one base away. Study-wide findings and limitations: Some motif variants had previously been reported in the synovial fluid and blood of reactive arthritis patients, which suggests shared mechanisms of disease initiation. A TCR beta motif made up of several highly homologous amino acid variants appeared to be characteristic of blood from ankylosing spondylitis patients. The disease-linked clones had a CD8+ phenotype and were found at relatively low frequencies in peripheral blood. The disease-linked clones were reported to be significantly enriched in matched synovial fluid samples from ankylosing spondylitis patients.

CDR1 and CDR2 (DFQATT, SNEGSKA) derive from the germline V gene (reference sequence). The CDR3 has 13 amino acids, counting the end cysteine and phenylalanine. Only the CDR3 portion is preserved as DNA: 39 bases, with reading frame beginning at the first base. V was cut back by 4 bases and J by 6 bases, leaving a gap of 12 bases between them. For sequencing, an Illumina HiSeq 2500 was employed. Quantitative 5'-RACE with molecular barcodes was the method used to prepare the TCR beta libraries. The authors' analysis ran thus. A new computational method based on a probabilistic model of VDJ rearrangement was used to identify disease-linked TCR variants. Starting from the raw public reads, TCRdb applied fastp trimming at Q25, assembled clones with MiXCR and retained in-frame beta chains. Every CDR3 protein is listed once, alongside the most common genes and DNA of its rows. The V and J calls, along with clone size, are taken from TCRdb and not from the paper's own processing. The sample table holds nearly 350,000 distinct CDR3 sequences, of which roughly 14% were seen once. The biggest ten clones account for less than 1.1% of the sample.

The chain links TRBV20-1 with TRBJ2-2; a tentative D match to TRBD2 spans 5 bases. Material for sequencing was blood, either unsorted or a sorted T cell fraction (not recorded which). The source of this sequence is a male donor with ankylosing spondylitis or in good health (not recorded which). CDR3 loop: CSATQVSAGELFF. The DNA reads TGCAGTGCTACCCAGGTTAGCGCCGGGGAGCTGTTTTTT.